The text below deals with one T cell receptor (beta chain). Produced via immunoSEQ multiplex PCR; TCRdb's table is partial and in-frame only. Among some 85,000 clones listed, about 96% were seen once. These data are taken from a study of technical replicates of blood from a handful of donors. Trimming removed 10 bases at V and 8 bases at J, with 14 bases between. Germline CDR1 LGHNA, CDR2 YNFKEQ. The CDR3 contains 11 residues. This sequence was found in a human donor in good health. The sample was T cells isolated from PBMCs. The rearrangement uses TRBV4-2 and TRBJ1-1; D perhaps matches TRBD1 (5 bases). The CDR3 region is CATWRDGEAFF. CDR3 DNA: TGTGCCACCTGGAGGGACGGGGAAGCTTTCTTT.